The source of this TCR beta chain is a study of blood T cell repertoires in COVID-19. About the research overall: The study drew acute and convalescent COVID-19 samples from the United States, Italy and Spain. T cells, B-cell-depleted T cells, or PBMCs provided the cDNA or gDNA that served as material.

This CDR3 comprises 14 residues. CDR1 is KGHSH and CDR2 is LQKENI in the germline V gene. Trimming at V came to 6 bases and at J to 7 bases, leaving 4 bases not matched to a gene. The method was immunoSEQ multiplex PCR; TCRdb's version includes in-frame clones alone and lacks a portion of them. The sample lists about 100,000 clones; approximately 84% were seen once. In this sample, this clone turned up once. This rearrangement joins TRBV18 to TRBJ1-6; TRBD1 matches 9 bases. The clonotype originates from a man in his forties or fifties with active or convalescent COVID-19. The sample consisted of peripheral blood. The CDR3 DNA is TGTGCCAGCTCCTCCGGACAGGGGAATTCACCCCTCCACTTT. Protein: CASSSGQGNSPLHF.